Sequencing of this TCR beta chain was carried out in a study of T cell responses to AZD1222 COVID-19 vaccine. Study-level findings and limits: Baseline seropositivity occurred in only six or seven AZD1222 recipients.

Germline V lookup: CDR1 SGHTA, CDR2 FQGTGA. CDR3 size: 13 residues. With 3 bases removed from V and 0 bases from J, the gap between germline ends came to 5 bases. Concerning this clone: Its antigen is still unknown.

Sequencing was performed with immunoSEQ multiplex PCR; in TCRdb, only in-frame clones are kept and a portion is missing. This table has around 120,000 clones, around 83% appearing once. The J gene is TRBJ1-1, the V gene TRBV7-3; D ambiguous. The source is an adult who received the AZD1222 COVID-19 vaccine. The starting material was peripheral blood, obtained 28 days after the second AZD1222 dose. CDR3 sequence (DNA): TGTGCCAGCAGCTTGGGAATGAACACTGAAGCTTTCTTT. This encodes CASSLGMNTEAFF.